The TCR beta chain described here comes from a study of blood T cells in healthy people across ages. With respect to this clonotype: A clone one base away is much larger, so this may be a read error.

Primers used in a second PCR of about 6 to 11 cycles were a sample-barcoded 5' primer and a J-beta primer mix. In TCRdb, the 5' RACE reads were re-called with MiXCR into one record per CDR3 protein. The profile shows 1.5 million to 2 million distinct CDR3 sequences, 28% of them singletons. This CDR3 comprises 12 residues. Germline V gene lookup returns CDR1 KGHDR and CDR2 SFDVKD. Trimming stripped 12 bases from V and 11 bases from J, with 21 bases between. Material for sequencing was blood. This chain links TRBV24-1 with TRBJ2-5; tentatively, D is TRBD1 or TRBD2 (6 bases each). The receptor comes from a woman aged 25-40 years in good health. DNA of the CDR3: TGTGCCGCAGGACCGGGGGACAATGAGCAGTACTTC. This sequence encodes CAAGPGDNEQYF.